The source of this T cell receptor (beta chain) is a study of regulatory T cells in long-lasting Graves disease. Findings of the study overall: TCR diversity in persistent Graves' patients was below that of newly diagnosed ones. Small numbers of samples may have cut accuracy.

The time point denotes: newly diagnosed GD, antithyroid drugs for less than 3 months. There was RNA extracted from PBMCs, and the TCR library was made from it. The diagnosis of Graves' disease used American Thyroid Association guidelines. According to the study, TCR beta libraries were built with iRepertoire HTBI primers and CDR3-region Arm-PCR. TCRdb redid the calling of the multiplex PCR reads with MiXCR, one entry per CDR3 protein. Here the sample spans about 530,000 distinct CDR3 sequences, around 16% being singletons. Looked up from germline, CDR1 is ENHRY and CDR2 is SYGVKD. This CDR3 contains 14 residues. V dropped 0 bases and J dropped 7 bases, with 10 bases sitting between them. Comments on this clonotype: The target antigen is unknown.

A further study also used this sample, focusing on T cells in Graves' hyperthyroidism and ophthalmopathy.

The TCR was taken from a woman in her forties or fifties with Graves disease. The chain has TRBV10-3 and TRBJ1-5; D may be TRBD1 (5 bases). The sequenced sample was peripheral blood mononuclear cells (PBMCs), obtained at new diagnosis, from a patient treated with antithyroid drugs. CDR3 region: CAISESLGDQPQHF. CDR3 sequence (DNA): TGTGCCATCAGTGAGTCCCTTGGGGACCAGCCCCAGCATTTT.